This paragraph reports one TCR beta chain. CDR1 LNHDA and CDR2 SQIVND come from the germline V gene (reference sequence). The CDR3 contains 13 residues. Trimming pared 8 bases from V and 3 bases from J, leaving 13 bases between. The data were obtained in a study of T-cell reconstitution after alpha-beta-depleted transplantation in children. Preparing the TCRbeta library involved the use of unique molecular identifiers. TCRdb re-derived calls from the PCR reads in MiXCR, one entry per CDR3 protein. This table holds 780,000 or so distinct CDR3 sequences, 16% found once. This chain links TRBV19 with TRBJ1-1; D is possibly TRBD1 (6 bases). The TCR was taken from a male patient under 18 who had a stem cell transplant for acute lymphoblastic leukemia, so the T cells may come from the graft donor. The sequencing used PBMCs, mostly from graft donor cells, collected 360 days after TCRalphabeta/CD19-depleted stem cell transplant. CDR3 sequence (DNA): TGTGCCAGTGCTAGGACAGATTACACTGAAGCTTTCTTT. Residues: CASARTDYTEAFF.